The 27 T cell receptor beta chains in this list originate from one sample, sequenced in a study of OX40 agonist ivuxolimab in advanced cancers. The assay was immunoSEQ multiplex PCR, and TCRdb's table has in-frame clones only and misses some. The sample includes about 50,000 clones, roughly 87% of them seen just once. Sequencing used CD4+ or CD8+ T cells sorted from blood, obtained in a trial of the OX40 agonist ivuxolimab. The receptors come from an adult with an advanced solid tumor such as melanoma, head and neck, liver or kidney cancer.

The V gene is TRBV7-9, the J gene TRBJ2-5; perhaps TRBD1 as D (5 bases). V gave up 3 bases and J gave up 7 bases, with 12 bases separating them. The CDR3 covers 13 residues. The germline V gene has CDR1 SEHNR and CDR2 FQNEAQ (reference sequence). CDR3 residues: CASSFAGPGTQYF. CDR3 bases: TGTGCCAGCAGCTTCGCAGGGCCGGGGACCCAGTACTTC. The full variable domain, completed using reference TRBV7-9 and TRBJ2-5, is DTGVSQNPRHKITKRGQNVTFRCDPISEHNRLYWYRQTLGQGPEFLTYFQNEAQLEKSRLLSDRFSAERPKGSFSTLEIQRTEQGDSAMYLCASSFAGPGTQYFGPGTRLLVL.

This chain uses TRBV2 with TRBJ2-1, with 7 bases lining up with TRBD2. Germline V gene sequence: CDR1 SNHLY, CDR2 FYNNEI. After removal of 5 bases from V and 2 bases from J, the junction contained 3 bases not matched to a gene. The CDR3 is made up of 14 amino acids. CDR3 coding DNA: TGTGCCAGCAGTTGGACTAGTACCTACAATGAGCAGTTCTTC. It is translated as CASSWTSTYNEQFF.

This rearrangement joins TRBV12-5 to TRBJ2-2; 12 bases align to TRBD2. Germline values: CDR1 LGHNT, CDR2 FRNRAP. This CDR3 comprises 15 residues. V lost 5 bases, J lost 6 bases, and 4 bases stayed unmatched. The CDR3 nucleotides are TGTGCTAGTGGTGCAGGGACTAGCGGGTCCGGGGAGCTGTTTTTT. Translated: CASGAGTSGSGELFF.

This chain uses TRBV6-6 with TRBJ2-1; 14 bases map to TRBD2. This CDR3 contains 15 residues. Losses at the gene ends were 2 bases for V and 10 bases for J; bases not matched to a gene: 4. Germline CDR1 is MNHNY and CDR2 is SVGAGI (reference sequence). CDR3 amino acids: CASSYGTSGRNEQFF. The CDR3 coding sequence is TGTGCCAGCAGTTACGGGACTAGCGGGAGAAACGAGCAGTTCTTC.

The CDR3 region has the DNA TGTGCCAGCAGCTCCAAAGGGGGGGGTTTCGAGCAGTACTTC. Translating it yields CASSSKGGGFEQYF. The chain joins TRBV5-4 to TRBJ2-7; maybe TRBD2 (7 bases). V was pared by 3 bases and J by 6 bases, with 16 bases between. Per germline, CDR1 SGHNT and CDR2 YYREEE (reference sequence). This CDR3 spans 14 amino acids. The variable domain in full, completed from reference TRBV5-4 and TRBJ2-7, reads ETGVTQSPTHLIKTRGQQVTLRCSSQSGHNTVSWYQQALGQGPQFIFQYYREEENGRGNFPPRFSGLQFPNYSSELNVNALELDDSALYLCASSSKGGGFEQYFGPGTRLTVT.

V and J are TRBV5-4 and TRBJ2-3; D could derive from TRBD1 or TRBD2 (5 bases each). The CDR3 totals 16 residues. Germline-derived CDR1 and CDR2 are SGHNT and YYREEE (reference sequence). V was clipped by 4 bases and J by 5 bases, with 20 bases between them. In DNA form, the CDR3 reads TGTGCCAGCAGCAATCCCAGCAGCCTGAGGGGAGATACGCAGTATTTT. Translation gives CASSNPSSLRGDTQYF.

In DNA, the CDR3 is TGTGCCAGCTCACCAGCAGGGGGGCGCACTGAAGCTTTCTTT. Translated: CASSPAGGRTEAFF. The J gene is TRBJ1-1, the V gene TRBV18; 7 nucleotides line up with TRBD1. The V gene end was trimmed by 2 bases and the J gene end by 4 bases; junction bases not matched to a gene: 4. Per the germline V gene, CDR1 is KGHSH and CDR2 is LQKENI. The CDR3 runs to 14 residues.

In the case of this clone: This CDR3 is also generated by other DNA sequences in the sample. The CDR3 loop is CASSYSLGRETQYF. The CDR3 DNA is TGTGCCAGCAGTTACTCACTGGGGAGAGAGACCCAGTACTTC. The chain couples TRBV6-6 to TRBJ2-5; tentatively, D is TRBD2 (5 bases). The V and J ends lost 0 bases and 4 bases respectively, with 9 bases between them. This CDR3 has 14 residues. Germline-derived CDR1 and CDR2 are MNHNY and SVGAGI (reference sequence).

The V gene is TRBV7-9, the J gene TRBJ2-7; 7 bases line up with TRBD2. The CDR3 totals 15 residues. Losses at the gene ends were 0 bases for V and 3 bases for J; bases not matched to a gene: 5. Germline V gene data show CDR1 as SEHNR and CDR2 as FQNEAQ (reference sequence). CDR3 nucleotide sequence: TGTGCCAGCAGCTTAGCGGGGAGGGACCACTACGAGCAGTACTTC. Its protein is CASSLAGRDHYEQYF.

V is TRBV5-1 and J is TRBJ2-3; 8 nucleotides line up with TRBD2. After removal of 2 bases from V and 6 bases from J, the junction contained 8 bases not matched to a gene. CDR1 is SGHRS and CDR2 is YFSETQ in the germline V gene. This CDR3 has 15 residues. The CDR3, as DNA: TGCGCCAGCAGCTTTAGGGGACTAGTTGACGATACGCAGTATTTT. This sequence encodes CASSFRGLVDDTQYF.

The chain couples TRBV5-6 to TRBJ2-5; 9 bases agree with TRBD1. The CDR3 sequence is 15 residues long. After removal of 0 bases from V and 5 bases from J, the junction contained 5 bases not matched to a gene. Germline V gene data show CDR1 as SGHDT and CDR2 as YYEEEE. CDR3 loop: CASSLVGTGKETQYF. DNA of the CDR3: TGTGCCAGCAGCTTGGTGGGGACAGGGAAGGAGACCCAGTACTTC.

The genes are TRBV5-1 and TRBJ1-3; unclear D gene. CDR3 size: 14 residues. Trimming cost V 4 bases and J 2 bases, with 10 bases left between them. Germline CDR1 reads SGHRS; CDR2 reads YFSETQ. Here the CDR3 reads CASSATAAGNTIYF. The CDR3 nucleotides are TGCGCCAGCAGCGCGACCGCGGCTGGAAACACCATATATTTT.

The genes are TRBV4-1 and TRBJ1-1; D is ambiguous. Trimming shortened V by 4 bases and J by 0 bases, and 6 bases separated the two germline ends. The germline V gene encodes CDR1 MGHRA and CDR2 YSYEKL. This CDR3 comprises 13 residues. The CDR3 spells CASSREVNTEAFF. The CDR3 DNA reads TGCGCCAGCAGCCGGGAAGTGAACACTGAAGCTTTCTTT.

The chain uses TRBV19 and TRBJ1-1; no firm D call. V lost 5 bases and J lost 3, with 10 bases in between. The germline V gene encodes CDR1 LNHDA and CDR2 SQIVND (reference sequence). CDR3 length equals 13 residues. The CDR3 sequence is CASSSSMDTEAFF. For the CDR3, the DNA is TGTGCCAGTAGTTCTTCCATGGACACTGAAGCTTTCTTT.

The rearrangement links TRBV15 to TRBJ2-1; the match to TRBD2 covers 13 bases. V trimming: 0 bases; J trimming: 8 bases; junction bases outside the gene matches: 4. The germline V gene encodes CDR1 LNHNV and CDR2 YYDKDF (reference sequence). The length of the CDR3 is 16 residues. CDR3 sequence reads: CATSRERTSGSDEQFF. The CDR3 nucleotides read TGTGCCACCAGCAGAGAGAGGACTAGCGGGAGCGATGAGCAGTTCTTC.

V is TRBV27 and J is TRBJ2-7, with 13 bases matching TRBD2. The CDR3 is 16 amino acids. Germline CDR1 is MNHEY and CDR2 is SMNVEV (reference sequence). Unmatched junction bases numbered 18, after V lost 11 bases and J lost 8 bases. The CDR3 DNA is TGTGCCCCAGGGACTAGCGGGATAATCGTGCCCATTAAGCAGTACTTC. This codes for CAPGTSGIIVPIKQYF.

This sequence joins TRBV7-3 and TRBJ2-1; 11 bases agree with TRBD1. Germline V gives CDR1 SGHTA, CDR2 FQGTGA. The V and J ends lost 4 bases and 8 bases, in that order; junction bases with no gene match: 7. The CDR3 has 15 amino acids. Here the CDR3 DNA reads TGTGCCAGCAGCTCGTGGACAGGGGGCGCTTATGAGCAGTTCTTC. Its protein product is CASSSWTGGAYEQFF.

This clone occurred a few times. J is TRBJ1-2 and V is TRBV7-9, with 9 bases matching TRBD1. In germline, CDR1 is SEHNR, CDR2 FQNEAQ (reference sequence). The CDR3 extends over 15 amino acids. V lost 4 bases, J lost 2 bases, and 5 bases stayed unmatched. Written as DNA, the CDR3 is TGTGCCAGCAGCTACAGGGGGCAGAGGAACTATGGCTACACCTTC. This codes for CASSYRGQRNYGYTF.

The rearrangement uses TRBV5-8 and TRBJ1-1; D unclear. V was cut by 1 base and J by 11 bases, with 12 bases left in between. Germline values: CDR1 SGHTS, CDR2 YDEGEE. CDR3 size: 12 residues. CDR3 sequence: CASSLLNRGAFF. The CDR3 bases are TGTGCCAGCAGCTTGCTCAATCGAGGGGCTTTCTTT.

This clone is a singleton in its sample. This chain connects TRBV28 to TRBJ2-4; 10 nucleotides agree with TRBD1. This CDR3 region has 15 residues. V trimming: 5 bases; J trimming: 4 bases; junction bases outside the gene matches: 5. CDR1 MDHEN and CDR2 SYDVKM come from the germline V gene. The CDR3 coding sequence is TGTGCCAGCAGTCCCCAGGGACAGGGGAAAAACATTCAGTACTTC. The encoded protein is CASSPQGQGKNIQYF. Variable domain in full (rest from reference TRBV28 and TRBJ2-4): DVKVTQSSRYLVKRTGEKVFLECVQDMDHENMFWYRQDPGLGLRLIYFSYDVKMKEKGDIPEGYSVSREKKERFSLILESASTNQTSMYLCASSPQGQGKNIQYFGAGTRLSVL.

CDR3 DNA sequence: TGTGCCAGCAGCCCAACAGGGGACGGCTACACCTTC. It yields the protein CASSPTGDGYTF. The chain employs TRBV11-3 and TRBJ1-2; 7 bases align to TRBD1. V lost 5 bases and J lost 8; bases outside the gene matches: 5. The CDR3 sequence is 12 residues long. Germline assignment: CDR1 SGHNT and CDR2 YENEEA.

The CDR3 sequence: CASSQETVPTNEKLFF. CDR3 DNA sequence: TGCGCCAGCAGCCAAGAAACGGTACCAACTAATGAAAAACTGTTTTTT. The genes are TRBV4-1 and TRBJ1-4; no reliable D call. This CDR3 has 16 residues. Germline CDR1 is MGHRA and CDR2 is YSYEKL. Trimming removed 0 bases at V and 0 bases at J, with 8 bases between.

The chain joins TRBV23-1 to TRBJ1-6, with D uncertain. TRBV23-1 is marked as an open reading frame, function uncertain. The CDR3 consists of 13 residues. Trimming removed 6 bases at V and 10 bases at J, with 13 bases between. The CDR3 sequence is CASRLGPLSPLHF. CDR3 nucleotide sequence: TGCGCCAGCAGACTTGGTCCTTTGTCACCCCTCCACTTT.

CDR3 nucleotides: TGTGCCAGCAGTCCTAGATTGGACAGGGGGGATGGCTACACCTTC. Its protein product is CASSPRLDRGDGYTF. J is TRBJ1-2 and V is TRBV27, with 10 bases lining up with TRBD1. V lost 5 bases and J lost 6; bases outside the gene matches: 9. The CDR3 consists of 15 residues. Germline CDR1 and CDR2: MNHEY and SMNVEV (reference sequence).

The chain is built from TRBV4-2 and TRBJ1-1, with TRBD1 matching over 7 bases. The germline V gene has CDR1 LGHNA and CDR2 YNFKEQ. The CDR3 covers 16 residues. V lost 0 bases, J lost 7 bases, and 11 bases stayed unmatched. The CDR3 loop is CASSQDRGGDSGEAFF. As DNA, the CDR3 is TGTGCCAGCAGCCAAGACCGAGGGGGGGACAGCGGTGAAGCTTTCTTT.

The count of this clone is one. J is TRBJ1-1 and V is TRBV6-5; D is possibly TRBD1 (5 bases). With 1 base removed from V and 6 bases from J, the gap between germline ends came to 12 bases. Germline V gene data show CDR1 as MNHEY and CDR2 as SVGAGI. CDR3 size: 14 residues. Written as DNA, the CDR3 is TGTGCCAGCAGTTACTTGCAGGGTCGGTCTGAAGCTTTCTTT. It yields the protein CASSYLQGRSEAFF.

The chain is built from TRBV5-1 and TRBJ1-1; 7 nucleotides agree with TRBD1. Germline CDR1 SGHRS, CDR2 YFSETQ. This CDR3 has 14 amino acids. V lost 2 bases and J lost 10; bases outside the gene matches: 11. The CDR3 DNA reads as TGCGCCAGCAGCTTTGACAGGGTTGAGTATAGAGCTTTCTTT. The encoded protein is CASSFDRVEYRAFF.